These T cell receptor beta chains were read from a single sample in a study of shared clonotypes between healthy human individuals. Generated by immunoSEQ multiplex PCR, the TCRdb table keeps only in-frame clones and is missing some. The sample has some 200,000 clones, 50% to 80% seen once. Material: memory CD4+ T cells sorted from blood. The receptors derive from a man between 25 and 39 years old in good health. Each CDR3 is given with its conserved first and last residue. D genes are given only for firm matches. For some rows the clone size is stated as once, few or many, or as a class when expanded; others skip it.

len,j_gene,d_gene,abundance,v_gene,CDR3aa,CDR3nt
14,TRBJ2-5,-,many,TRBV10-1,CASSETAYQETQYF,TGCGCCAGCAGTGAGACGGCGTACCAAGAGACCCAGTACTTC
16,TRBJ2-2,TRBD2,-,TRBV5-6,CASSLGWEGPTGELFF,TGTGCCAGCAGCTTGGGGTGGGAGGGCCCCACCGGGGAGCTGTTTTTT
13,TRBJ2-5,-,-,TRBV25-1,CASSDRVIETQYF,TGTGCCAGCAGTGACAGGGTTATTGAGACCCAGTACTTC
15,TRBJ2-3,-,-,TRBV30,CAQEGRGHLGDTQYF,TGTGCCCAGGAGGGCCGGGGCCACCTAGGAGATACGCAGTATTTT
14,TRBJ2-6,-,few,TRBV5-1,CASSEGSGANVLTF,TGCGCCAGCTCCGAGGGCTCTGGGGCCAACGTCCTGACTTTC
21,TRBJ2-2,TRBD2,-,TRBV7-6,CASSLALVTYGTSLATGELFF,TGTGCCAGCAGCTTAGCTCTTGTAACTTACGGGACTAGTTTGGCTACCGGGGAGCTGTTTTTT
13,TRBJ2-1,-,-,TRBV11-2,CASSLGALNEQFF,TGTGCCAGCAGCTTAGGGGCACTCAATGAGCAGTTCTTC
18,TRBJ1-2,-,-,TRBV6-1,CASSEAGVWSRRGNGYTF,TGTGCCAGCAGTGAAGCGGGGGTTTGGAGCCGTCGGGGTAATGGCTACACCTTC
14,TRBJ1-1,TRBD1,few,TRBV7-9,CASSILTGKTEAFF,TGTGCCAGCAGCATCCTGACAGGGAAGACTGAAGCTTTCTTT
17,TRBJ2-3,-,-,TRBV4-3,CASSQDLFEGSTDTQYF,TGCGCCAGCAGCCAAGACCTCTTCGAGGGTAGCACAGATACGCAGTATTTT
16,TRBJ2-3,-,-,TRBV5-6,CASSLVAGTTTDTQYF,TGTGCCAGCAGCTTGGTCGCCGGGACAACCACAGATACGCAGTATTTT
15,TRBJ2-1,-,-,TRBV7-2,CASSLDGGIYNEQFF,TGTGCCAGCAGCTTAGATGGCGGGATCTACAATGAGCAGTTCTTC
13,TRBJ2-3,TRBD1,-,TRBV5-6,CASSLGGQGMQYF,TGTGCCAGCAGCTTGGGAGGACAGGGTATGCAGTATTTT
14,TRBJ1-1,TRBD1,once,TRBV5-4,CASSKGQMNTEAFF,TGTGCCAGCAGCAAGGGACAGATGAACACTGAAGCTTTCTTT
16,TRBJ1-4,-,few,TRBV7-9,CASSAIQGSTNEKLFF,TGTGCCAGCAGCGCCATACAAGGGTCCACTAATGAAAAACTGTTTTTT
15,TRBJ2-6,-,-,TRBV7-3,CASSMTSSGANVLTF,TGTGCCAGCAGCATGACAAGCTCTGGGGCCAACGTCCTGACTTTC
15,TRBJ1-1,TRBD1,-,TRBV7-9,CASSSSTGGYTEAFF,TGTGCCAGCAGCTCTTCTACAGGGGGCTACACTGAAGCTTTCTTT
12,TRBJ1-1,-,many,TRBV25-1,CASTDKNTEAFF,TGTGCCAGCACCGATAAGAACACTGAAGCTTTCTTT
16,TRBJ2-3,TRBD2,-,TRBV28,CASSFLAGARGDTQYF,TGTGCCAGCAGTTTTCTAGCGGGAGCCAGGGGGGATACGCAGTATTTT
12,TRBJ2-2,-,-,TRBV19,CASSIRYGELFF,TGTGCCAGTAGTATCCGGTACGGGGAGCTGTTTTTT
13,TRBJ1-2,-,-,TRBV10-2,CASSERKEYGYTF,TGCGCCAGCAGTGAAAGGAAAGAATATGGCTACACCTTC
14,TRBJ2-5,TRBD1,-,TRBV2,CASRARTGVETQYF,TGTGCCAGCAGGGCCCGGACAGGGGTAGAGACCCAGTACTTC
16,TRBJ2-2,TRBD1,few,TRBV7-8,CASSYDRDRGAGELFF,TGTGCCAGCAGTTACGACCGGGACAGAGGAGCCGGGGAGCTGTTTTTT
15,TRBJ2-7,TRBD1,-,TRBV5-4,CASSFPGTGSYEQYF,TGTGCCAGCAGCTTTCCCGGGACAGGCTCCTACGAGCAGTACTTC
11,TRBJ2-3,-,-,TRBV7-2,CASRRTDTQYF,TGTGCCAGCAGACGCACAGATACGCAGTATTTT
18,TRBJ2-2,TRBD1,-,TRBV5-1,CASSFNPIGQGHTGELFF,TGCGCCAGCAGCTTTAACCCCATCGGACAGGGGCACACCGGGGAGCTGTTTTTT